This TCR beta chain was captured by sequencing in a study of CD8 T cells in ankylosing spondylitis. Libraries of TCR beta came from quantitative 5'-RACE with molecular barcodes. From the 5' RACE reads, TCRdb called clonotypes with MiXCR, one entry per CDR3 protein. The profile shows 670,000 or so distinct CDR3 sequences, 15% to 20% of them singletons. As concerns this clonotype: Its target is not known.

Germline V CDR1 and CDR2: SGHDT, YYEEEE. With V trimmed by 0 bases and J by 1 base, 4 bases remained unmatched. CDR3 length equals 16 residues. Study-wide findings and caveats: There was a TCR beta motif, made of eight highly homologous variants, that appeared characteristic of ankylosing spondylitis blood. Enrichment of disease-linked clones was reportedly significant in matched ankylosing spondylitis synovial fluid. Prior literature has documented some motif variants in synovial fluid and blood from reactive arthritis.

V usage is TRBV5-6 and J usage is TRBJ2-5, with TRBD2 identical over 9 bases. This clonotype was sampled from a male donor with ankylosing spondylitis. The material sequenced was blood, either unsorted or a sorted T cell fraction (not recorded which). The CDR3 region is CASSLGAGGRQETQYF. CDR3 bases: TGTGCCAGCAGCTTGGGTGCGGGAGGGCGCCAAGAGACCCAGTACTTC. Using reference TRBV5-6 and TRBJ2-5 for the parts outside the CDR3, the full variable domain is DAGVTQSPTHLIKTRGQQVTLRCSPKSGHDTVSWYQQALGQGPQFIFQYYEEEERQRGNFPDRFSGHQFPNYSSELNVNALLLGDSALYLCASSLGAGGRQETQYFGPGTRLLVL.